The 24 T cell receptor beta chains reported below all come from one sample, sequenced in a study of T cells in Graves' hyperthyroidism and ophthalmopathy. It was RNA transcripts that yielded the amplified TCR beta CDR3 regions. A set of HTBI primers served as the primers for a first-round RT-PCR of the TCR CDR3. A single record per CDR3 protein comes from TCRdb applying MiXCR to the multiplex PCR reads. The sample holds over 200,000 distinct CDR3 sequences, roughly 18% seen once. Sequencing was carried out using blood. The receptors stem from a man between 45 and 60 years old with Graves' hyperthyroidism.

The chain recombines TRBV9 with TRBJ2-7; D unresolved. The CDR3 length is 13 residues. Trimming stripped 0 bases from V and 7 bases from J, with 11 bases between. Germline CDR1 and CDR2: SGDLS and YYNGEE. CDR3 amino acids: CASSVGPVNEQYF. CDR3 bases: TGTGCCAGCAGCGTAGGGCCGGTCAATGAGCAGTACTTC. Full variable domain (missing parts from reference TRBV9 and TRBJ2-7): DSGVTQTPKHLITATGQRVTLRCSPRSGDLSVYWYQQSLDQGLQFLIQYYNGEERAKGNILERFSAQQFPDLHSELNLSSLELGDSALYFCASSVGPVNEQYFGPGTRLTVT.

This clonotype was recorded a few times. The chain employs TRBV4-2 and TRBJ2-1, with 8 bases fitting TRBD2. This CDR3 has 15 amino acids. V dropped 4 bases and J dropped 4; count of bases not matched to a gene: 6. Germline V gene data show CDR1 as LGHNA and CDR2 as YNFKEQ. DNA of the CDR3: TGTGCCAGCAGCCCAGGACTAGCAGAGTACAATGAGCAGTTCTTC. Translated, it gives CASSPGLAEYNEQFF.

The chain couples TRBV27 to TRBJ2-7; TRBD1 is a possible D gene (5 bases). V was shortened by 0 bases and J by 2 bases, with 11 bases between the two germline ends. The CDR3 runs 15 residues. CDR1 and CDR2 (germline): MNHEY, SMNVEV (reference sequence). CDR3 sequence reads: CASSLSGRAPYEQYF. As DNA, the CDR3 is TGTGCCAGCAGTTTATCGGGCAGGGCCCCCTACGAGCAGTACTTC.

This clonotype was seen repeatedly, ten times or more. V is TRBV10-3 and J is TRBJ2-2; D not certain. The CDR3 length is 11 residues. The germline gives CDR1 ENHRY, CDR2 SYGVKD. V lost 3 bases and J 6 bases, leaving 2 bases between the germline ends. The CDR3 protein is CAISEAGELFF. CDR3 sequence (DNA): TGTGCCATCAGTGAAGCCGGGGAGCTGTTTTTT.

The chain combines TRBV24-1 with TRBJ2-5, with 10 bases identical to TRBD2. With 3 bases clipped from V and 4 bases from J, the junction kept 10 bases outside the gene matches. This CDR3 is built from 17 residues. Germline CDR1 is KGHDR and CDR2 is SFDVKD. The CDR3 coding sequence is TGTGCCACCAGTGATCTGCCTGCTAGCGGGAGTCCAGAGACCCAGTACTTC. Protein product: CATSDLPASGSPETQYF.

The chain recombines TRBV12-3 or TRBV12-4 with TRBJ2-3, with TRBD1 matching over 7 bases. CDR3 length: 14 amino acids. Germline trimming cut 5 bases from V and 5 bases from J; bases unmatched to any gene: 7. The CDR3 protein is CASSRQGLIDTQYF. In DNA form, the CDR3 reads TGTGCCAGCAGTAGACAGGGTTTAATAGATACGCAGTATTTT.

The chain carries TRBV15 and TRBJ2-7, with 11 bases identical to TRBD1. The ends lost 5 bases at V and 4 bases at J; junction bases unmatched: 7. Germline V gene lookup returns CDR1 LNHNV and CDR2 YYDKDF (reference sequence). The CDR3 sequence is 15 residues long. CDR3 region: CATSLRDRGYYEQYF. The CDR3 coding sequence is TGTGCCACCAGCCTCCGGGACAGGGGGTATTACGAGCAGTACTTC.

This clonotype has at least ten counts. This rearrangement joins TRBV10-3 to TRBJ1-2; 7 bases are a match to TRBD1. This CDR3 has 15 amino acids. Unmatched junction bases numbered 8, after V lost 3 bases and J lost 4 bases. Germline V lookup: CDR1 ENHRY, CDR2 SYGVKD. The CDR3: CAISETGQLSYGYTF. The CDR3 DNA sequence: TGTGCCATCAGTGAAACGGGACAGCTAAGCTATGGCTACACCTTC.

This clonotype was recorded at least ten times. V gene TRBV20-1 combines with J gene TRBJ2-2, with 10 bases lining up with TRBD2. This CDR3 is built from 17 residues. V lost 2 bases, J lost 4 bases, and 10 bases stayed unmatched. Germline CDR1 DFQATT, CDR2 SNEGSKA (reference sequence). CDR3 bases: TGCAGTGCTAGACCTAGCGGGAGCGGTTTCGGCACCGGGGAGCTGTTTTTT. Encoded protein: CSARPSGSGFGTGELFF.

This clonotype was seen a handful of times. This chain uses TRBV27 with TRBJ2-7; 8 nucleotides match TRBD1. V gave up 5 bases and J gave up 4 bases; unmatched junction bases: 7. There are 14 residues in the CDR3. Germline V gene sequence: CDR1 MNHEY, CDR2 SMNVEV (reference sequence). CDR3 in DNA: TGTGCCAGCAGTCACCGACAGGGGAAGTACGAGCAGTACTTC. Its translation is CASSHRQGKYEQYF.

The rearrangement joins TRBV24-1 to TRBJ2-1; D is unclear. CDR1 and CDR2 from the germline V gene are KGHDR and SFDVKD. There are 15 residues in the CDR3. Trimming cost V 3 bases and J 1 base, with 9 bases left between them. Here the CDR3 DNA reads TGTGCCACCAGTGATGGGCTCATTTCCTACAATGAGCAGTTCTTC. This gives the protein CATSDGLISYNEQFF.

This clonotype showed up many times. In nucleotides, the CDR3 is TGTGCCAGCAGTCCCGGGATAGCGCGCTCCTACAATGAGCAGTTCTTC. Its protein is CASSPGIARSYNEQFF. This chain links TRBV6-2 or TRBV6-3 with TRBJ2-1; D may be TRBD2 (5 bases). The germline gives CDR1 MNHEY, CDR2 SVGEGT. This CDR3 spans 16 amino acids. V lost 5 bases to trimming and J lost 0 bases, with 14 bases between them.

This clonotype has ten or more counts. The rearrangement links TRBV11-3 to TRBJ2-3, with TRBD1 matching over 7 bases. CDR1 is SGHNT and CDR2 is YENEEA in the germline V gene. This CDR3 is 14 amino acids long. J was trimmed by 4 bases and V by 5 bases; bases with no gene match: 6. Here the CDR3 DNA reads TGTGCCAGCAGCCGAAGAGGGGGCGCAGATACGCAGTATTTT. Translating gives CASSRRGGADTQYF.

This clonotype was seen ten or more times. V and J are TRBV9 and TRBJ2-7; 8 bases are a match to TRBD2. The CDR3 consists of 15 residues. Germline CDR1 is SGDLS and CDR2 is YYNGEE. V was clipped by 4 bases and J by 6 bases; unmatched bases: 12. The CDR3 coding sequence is TGTGCCAGCAGCCCTCGAGCGGGAGCTGGGGGCGAGCAGTACTTC. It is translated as CASSPRAGAGGEQYF. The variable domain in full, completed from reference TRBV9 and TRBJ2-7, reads DSGVTQTPKHLITATGQRVTLRCSPRSGDLSVYWYQQSLDQGLQFLIQYYNGEERAKGNILERFSAQQFPDLHSELNLSSLELGDSALYFCASSPRAGAGGEQYFGPGTRLTVT.

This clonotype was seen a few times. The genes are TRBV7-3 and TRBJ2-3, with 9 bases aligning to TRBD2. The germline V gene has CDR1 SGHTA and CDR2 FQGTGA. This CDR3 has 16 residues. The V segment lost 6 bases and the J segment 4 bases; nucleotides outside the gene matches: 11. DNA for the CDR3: TGTGCCAGCAGTCCTGTAAGCGGGGGGACTGCAGATACGCAGTATTTT. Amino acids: CASSPVSGGTADTQYF.

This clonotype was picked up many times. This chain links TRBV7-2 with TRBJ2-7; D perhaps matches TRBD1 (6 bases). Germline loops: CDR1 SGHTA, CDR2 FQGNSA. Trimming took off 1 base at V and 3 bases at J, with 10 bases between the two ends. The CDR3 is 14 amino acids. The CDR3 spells CASSLGQVYYEQYF. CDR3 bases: TGTGCCAGCAGCTTAGGACAGGTCTACTACGAGCAGTACTTC.

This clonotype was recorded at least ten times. The CDR3 sequence: CASSDGQTLTNYGYTF. The DNA for the CDR3 is TGTGCCAGCAGTGACGGACAGACCCTTACTAACTATGGCTACACCTTC. The genes are TRBV6-1 and TRBJ1-2; a weak D match, TRBD1 (6 bases). V was shortened by 3 bases and J by 0 bases, with 14 bases between the two germline ends. Germline CDR1 MNHNS, CDR2 SASEGT. The CDR3 loop spans 16 amino acids.

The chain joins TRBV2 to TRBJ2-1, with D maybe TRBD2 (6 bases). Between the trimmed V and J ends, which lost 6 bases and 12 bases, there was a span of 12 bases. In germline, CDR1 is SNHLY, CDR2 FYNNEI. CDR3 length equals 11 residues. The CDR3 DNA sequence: TGTGCCAGCAGCGAACTAGCTGGGCAGTTCTTC. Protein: CASSELAGQFF.

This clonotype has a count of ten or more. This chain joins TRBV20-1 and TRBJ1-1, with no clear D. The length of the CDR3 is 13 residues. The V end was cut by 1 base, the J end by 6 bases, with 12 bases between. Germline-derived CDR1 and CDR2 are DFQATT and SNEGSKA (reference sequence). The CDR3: CSARGRRKAEAFF. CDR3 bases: TGCAGTGCTAGAGGACGGCGAAAGGCTGAAGCTTTCTTT.

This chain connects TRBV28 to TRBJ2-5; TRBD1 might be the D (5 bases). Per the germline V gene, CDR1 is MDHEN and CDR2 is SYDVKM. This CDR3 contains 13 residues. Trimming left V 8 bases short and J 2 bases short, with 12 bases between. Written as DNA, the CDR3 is TGTGCCAGCCGCAGGGCCCTTCAAGAGACCCAGTACTTC. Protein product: CASRRALQETQYF.

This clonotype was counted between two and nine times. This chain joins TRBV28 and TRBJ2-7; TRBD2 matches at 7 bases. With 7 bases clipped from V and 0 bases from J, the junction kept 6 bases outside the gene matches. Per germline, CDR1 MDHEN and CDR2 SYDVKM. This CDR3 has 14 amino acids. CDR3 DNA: TGTGCCAGCAACCTCGGGGGGAGCTCCTACGAGCAGTACTTC. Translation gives CASNLGGSSYEQYF. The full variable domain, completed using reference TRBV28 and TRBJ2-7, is DVKVTQSSRYLVKRTGEKVFLECVQDMDHENMFWYRQDPGLGLRLIYFSYDVKMKEKGDIPEGYSVSREKKERFSLILESASTNQTSMYLCASNLGGSSYEQYFGPGTRLTVT.

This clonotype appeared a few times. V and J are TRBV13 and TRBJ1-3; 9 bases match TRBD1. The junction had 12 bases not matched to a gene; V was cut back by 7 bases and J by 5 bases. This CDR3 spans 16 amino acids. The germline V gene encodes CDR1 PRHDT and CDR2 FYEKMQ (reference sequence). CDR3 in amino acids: CASNYRRTGARNTIYF. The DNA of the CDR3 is TGTGCCAGCAACTATCGTCGGACAGGGGCTAGAAACACCATATATTTT.

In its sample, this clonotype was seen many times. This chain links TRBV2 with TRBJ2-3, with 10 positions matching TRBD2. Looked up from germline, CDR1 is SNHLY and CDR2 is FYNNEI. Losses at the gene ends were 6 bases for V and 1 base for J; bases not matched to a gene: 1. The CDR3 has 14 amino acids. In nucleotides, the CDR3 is TGTGCCAGCAGAACTAGCGGGGGCACAGATACGCAGTATTTT. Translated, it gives CASRTSGGTDTQYF.

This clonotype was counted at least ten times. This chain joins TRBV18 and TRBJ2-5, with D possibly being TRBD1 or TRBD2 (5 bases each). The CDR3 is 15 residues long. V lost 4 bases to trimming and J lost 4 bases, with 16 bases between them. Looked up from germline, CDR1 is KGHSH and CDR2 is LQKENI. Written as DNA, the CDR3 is TGTGCCAGCTCACTGGTGGGGGAGTCGAGAGAGACCCAGTACTTC. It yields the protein CASSLVGESRETQYF.